The 26 T cell receptor beta chains below were found in one sample sequenced in a study of graft-versus-host responses after intestinal transplantation. The repertoire was sequenced with immunoSEQ multiplex PCR; TCRdb's copy has only in-frame clones and lacks some. The data hold more than 15,000 clones, with almost 80% observed a single time. Processing released intraepithelial and lamina propria lymphocytes from the graft tissue. The sample was ileum tissue, taken about 460 days after intestinal transplant. The receptors come from a human patient who received an intestinal transplant, so some T cells may come from the graft donor.

This chain links TRBV6-1 with TRBJ1-2; D is unresolved. Trimming cost V 6 bases and J 8 bases, with 13 bases left between them. The germline V gene has CDR1 MNHNS and CDR2 SASEGT. The CDR3 runs 12 residues. Here the CDR3 DNA reads TGTGCCAGCAGGCTCAGTGGACGCGGCTACACCTTC. Translation: CASRLSGRGYTF.

The CDR3 loop is CASSPRTGDQNIQYF. CDR3 sequence (DNA): TGTGCCAGTAGTCCCAGGACAGGGGACCAAAACATTCAGTACTTC. The V and J genes are TRBV19 and TRBJ2-4; TRBD1 aligns across 9 bases. The CDR3 is made up of 15 amino acids. Germline V CDR1 and CDR2: LNHDA, SQIVND (reference sequence). After removal of 5 bases from V and 5 bases from J, the junction contained 7 bases not matched to a gene.

This rearrangement joins TRBV10-2 to TRBJ2-7; 9 nucleotides match TRBD2. The V gene's germline CDR1 is WSHSY and CDR2 SAAADI. V dropped 4 bases and J dropped 3; count of bases not matched to a gene: 4. The CDR3 has 14 residues. CDR3 amino acids: CASSAATSGYEQYF. CDR3 nucleotides: TGCGCCAGCAGTGCGGCGACTAGCGGCTACGAGCAGTACTTC.

The V gene is TRBV6-4, the J gene TRBJ2-6, with D perhaps assigned TRBD1 or TRBD2 (5 bases each). Germline CDR1 MRHNA, CDR2 SNTAGT. V dropped 3 bases and J dropped 4 bases, with 7 bases sitting between them. The CDR3 extends over 14 amino acids. CDR3 residues: CASSEGVGANVLTF. In DNA form, the CDR3 reads TGTGCCAGCAGTGAGGGGGTCGGGGCCAACGTCCTGACTTTC.

In its sample, this clone was seen once. This CDR3 reads CASRGVHEQYF. The CDR3 nucleotides read TGCGCCAGCAGGGGTGTTCACGAGCAGTACTTC. The V and J genes are TRBV4-1 and TRBJ2-7; D unresolved. Germline assignment: CDR1 MGHRA and CDR2 YSYEKL. The CDR3 sequence is 11 residues long. Trimming cost V 6 bases and J 5 bases, with 8 bases left between them.

The chain recombines TRBV5-4 with TRBJ1-6, with D perhaps matching TRBD1 (5 bases). Germline V CDR1 and CDR2: SGHNT, YYREEE (reference sequence). The CDR3 spans 16 residues. Trimming pared 4 bases from V and 0 bases from J, leaving 11 bases between. The CDR3 here is CASSRGGSSYNSPLHF. For the CDR3, the DNA is TGTGCCAGCAGCCGTGGGGGGAGCTCCTATAATTCACCCCTCCACTTT.

This clone was counted a few times. The rearrangement uses TRBV6-1 and TRBJ1-2; TRBD1 is a possible D gene (6 bases). Deletions cut 8 bases from V and 2 bases from J, with 15 bases between. The CDR3 loop spans 14 amino acids. Germline V gene data show CDR1 as MNHNS and CDR2 as SASEGT. The CDR3 spells CASGPITGNYGYTF. In DNA, the CDR3 is TGTGCCAGCGGGCCGATTACAGGGAACTATGGCTACACCTTC.

The chain has TRBV7-2 and TRBJ2-7; the D gene is possibly TRBD1 (6 bases). Germline CDR1 reads SGHTA; CDR2 reads FQGNSA. Trimming shortened V by 4 bases and J by 0 bases, and 19 bases separated the two germline ends. The CDR3 extends over 17 amino acids. Here the CDR3 reads CASSSTTGTRSSYEQYF. CDR3 sequence (DNA): TGTGCCAGCAGCTCTACCACCGGGACAAGGAGCTCCTACGAGCAGTACTTC. Using reference TRBV7-2 and TRBJ2-7 for the parts outside the CDR3, the full variable domain is GAGVSQSPSNKVTEKGKDVELRCDPISGHTALYWYRQSLGQGLEFLIYFQGNSAPDKSGLPSDRFSAERTGGSVSTLTIQRTQQEDSAVYLCASSSTTGTRSSYEQYFGPGTRLTVT.

The CDR3 DNA reads TGTGCCAGCAGCGCCGGGACTAGCGGCTACGAGCAGTACTTC. Translation gives CASSAGTSGYEQYF. This sequence joins TRBV5-5 and TRBJ2-7; 11 bases are a match to TRBD2. This CDR3 has 14 residues. Losses at the gene ends were 4 bases for V and 3 bases for J; bases not matched to a gene: 3. CDR1 is SGHKS, CDR2 YYEKEE, per germline (reference sequence). Supplemented by reference TRBV5-5 and TRBJ2-7, the full variable domain reads DAGVTQSPTHLIKTRGQQVTLRCSPISGHKSVSWYQQVLGQGPQFIFQYYEKEERGRGNFPDRFSARQFPNYSSELNVNALLLGDSALYLCASSAGTSGYEQYFGPGTRLTVT.

The rearrangement uses TRBV7-2 and TRBJ2-5, with TRBD2 matching over 7 bases. The J call is doubtful: the DNA matches TRBJ2-7 better. The germline CDR1 and CDR2 sequences are SGHTA and FQGNSA. This CDR3 has 15 residues. The CDR3 sequence: CASSLTSVRMGEQYF. The CDR3 DNA reads TGTGCCAGCAGCTTAACTAGCGTGAGAATGGGCGAGCAGTACTTC.

This chain joins TRBV5-5 and TRBJ2-1; D uncertain. The CDR3 is 13 amino acids. V lost 0 bases and J lost 4, with 5 bases in between. The V gene's germline CDR1 is SGHKS and CDR2 YYEKEE (reference sequence). The CDR3 nucleotides read TGTGCCAGCAGCTTGGCTCGGTACAATGAGCAGTTCTTC. The encoded protein is CASSLARYNEQFF.

This clone was counted between two and nine times. J is TRBJ2-5 and V is TRBV5-6; 7 bases line up with TRBD2. Trimming took 5 bases from V and 5 from J; bases not matched to a gene: 9. The CDR3 has 14 residues. Germline-derived CDR1 and CDR2 are SGHDT and YYEEEE. The CDR3 sequence is CASRPGLVAETQYF. In DNA form, the CDR3 reads TGTGCCAGCAGGCCAGGACTAGTGGCGGAGACCCAGTACTTC.

In its sample, this clone was seen a few times. The chain couples TRBV5-1 to TRBJ2-2; no reliable D call. V was shortened by 5 bases and J by 4 bases, with 9 bases between the two germline ends. The CDR3 is made up of 13 amino acids. Germline V gene sequence: CDR1 SGHRS, CDR2 YFSETQ. In DNA form, the CDR3 reads TGCGCCAGCAGATGGACGATCACCGGGGAGCTGTTTTTT. It codes for CASRWTITGELFF.

This rearrangement joins TRBV29-1 to TRBJ2-3; D is unclear. Germline loops: CDR1 SQVTM, CDR2 ANQGSEA. The CDR3 consists of 10 residues. V was shortened by 8 bases and J by 2 bases, with 5 bases between the two germline ends. The CDR3 DNA sequence: TGCAGCTCCGACACAGATACGCAGTATTTT. Translating it yields CSSDTDTQYF.

The chain's CDR3 is CASSLGSYEQYF. In DNA, the CDR3 is TGTGCCAGCAGCTTAGGGTCCTACGAGCAGTACTTC. The J gene is TRBJ2-7, the V gene TRBV7-9; no definite D call. The CDR3 runs 12 residues. Per the germline V gene, CDR1 is SEHNR and CDR2 is FQNEAQ (reference sequence). Trimming shortened V by 1 base and J by 1 base, and 2 bases separated the two germline ends.

The rearrangement links TRBV6-1 to TRBJ1-3; a weak D match, TRBD1 (5 bases). CDR3 length: 15 amino acids. Germline V gene data show CDR1 as MNHNS and CDR2 as SASEGT. Trimming took off 0 bases at V and 7 bases at J, with 13 bases between the two ends. The CDR3 nucleotides read TGTGCCAGCAGTGAAGCGCGGGGGTGGGGGAACACCATATATTTT. Translating gives CASSEARGWGNTIYF.

The J gene is TRBJ1-4, the V gene TRBV5-1; TRBD1 might be the D (5 bases). Germline V CDR1 and CDR2: SGHRS, YFSETQ. Trimming shortened V by 0 bases and J by 8 bases, and 14 bases separated the two germline ends. The length of the CDR3 is 15 residues. The CDR3 DNA reads TGCGCCAGCAGCTTGGTTGGGGCAGGTGTAGAAAAACTGTTTTTT. Protein product: CASSLVGAGVEKLFF.

This clone was picked up a small number of times. The gene calls are TRBV7-7 and TRBJ1-2; D gene ambiguous. Per germline, CDR1 SSHAT and CDR2 FNYEAQ (reference sequence). The CDR3 spans 13 residues. CDR3 amino acids: CASPPVGLYGYTF. The CDR3, as DNA: TGTGCTAGTCCCCCTGTGGGCCTTTATGGCTACACCTTC.

The J gene is TRBJ2-1, the V gene TRBV27; no clear D gene. The V end lost 3 bases, the J end lost 5 bases, and 8 bases lay between the germline ends. The CDR3 has 13 residues. The germline CDR1 and CDR2 sequences are MNHEY and SMNVEV (reference sequence). The CDR3 DNA follows: TGTGCCAGCAGTTTTAGCATCCACAATGAGCAGTTCTTC. It codes for CASSFSIHNEQFF.

This chain links TRBV4-3 with TRBJ2-1; tentatively, D is TRBD2 (5 bases). CDR1 and CDR2 (germline): LGHNA, YSLEER. The CDR3 has 14 residues. V was pared by 1 base and J by 8 bases, with 12 bases between. The CDR3 DNA follows: TGCGCCAGCAGCCAAGTTTTTGCTAGCCATGAGCAGTTCTTC. It codes for CASSQVFASHEQFF.

This clone was found once. The CDR3 sequence is CASSTANTEAFF. The CDR3 DNA follows: TGTGCCAGCTCGACAGCCAACACTGAAGCTTTCTTT. The chain couples TRBV18 to TRBJ1-1; maybe TRBD1 (5 bases). Per the germline V gene, CDR1 is KGHSH and CDR2 is LQKENI. The CDR3 consists of 12 residues. V lost 6 bases to trimming and J lost 2 bases, with 7 bases between them.

This clone has more than one count but fewer than ten. This chain uses TRBV4-3 with TRBJ1-2, with TRBD1 matching over 9 bases. J gave up 3 bases and V 6 bases, and 11 bases lay outside the gene matches. The germline CDR1 and CDR2 sequences are LGHNA and YSLEER. This CDR3 comprises 16 residues. The CDR3 region is CASRPTGGLRYYGYTF. For the CDR3, the DNA is TGCGCCAGCAGACCTACAGGGGGCCTACGATACTATGGCTACACCTTC.

The chain is built from TRBV25-1 and TRBJ1-4; tentative D call: TRBD1 (5 bases). Trimming removed 4 bases from V and 0 bases from J, with 9 bases in between. CDR3 size: 15 residues. Germline V lookup: CDR1 MGHDK, CDR2 SYGVNS. The CDR3 DNA is TGTGCCAGCAGTGGGGGGGGGACAACTAATGAAAAACTGTTTTTT. This translates into CASSGGGTTNEKLFF.

The chain couples TRBV5-3 to TRBJ2-7; the D is unclear. TRBV5-3 is an ORF; its function is uncertain. The CDR3 sequence is 13 residues long. With 0 bases removed from V and 1 base from J, the gap between germline ends came to 5 bases. DNA of the CDR3: TGTGCCAGAAGCTTGGGTGATTCCTACGAGCAGTACTTC. Translation gives CARSLGDSYEQYF.

CDR3 nucleotides: TGTGCCATCAGCCCGGGCTCCTACGAGCAGTACTTC. It specifies CAISPGSYEQYF. This chain links TRBV10-3 with TRBJ2-7; no clear D. Trimming left V 6 bases short and J 0 bases short, with 6 bases between. Germline CDR1 reads ENHRY; CDR2 reads SYGVKD. The CDR3 covers 12 residues.

This sequence joins TRBV15 and TRBJ2-5; TRBD2 agrees at 9 bases. The DNA matches TRBJ2-7 better at its end, which makes the J call doubtful. This CDR3 spans 15 amino acids. The V gene's germline CDR1 is LNHNV and CDR2 YYDKDF (reference sequence). CDR3 DNA sequence: TGTGCCACCAGCAGAGATAGCGGGGGAGGAAACGAGCAGTACTTC. Translated: CATSRDSGGGNEQYF.